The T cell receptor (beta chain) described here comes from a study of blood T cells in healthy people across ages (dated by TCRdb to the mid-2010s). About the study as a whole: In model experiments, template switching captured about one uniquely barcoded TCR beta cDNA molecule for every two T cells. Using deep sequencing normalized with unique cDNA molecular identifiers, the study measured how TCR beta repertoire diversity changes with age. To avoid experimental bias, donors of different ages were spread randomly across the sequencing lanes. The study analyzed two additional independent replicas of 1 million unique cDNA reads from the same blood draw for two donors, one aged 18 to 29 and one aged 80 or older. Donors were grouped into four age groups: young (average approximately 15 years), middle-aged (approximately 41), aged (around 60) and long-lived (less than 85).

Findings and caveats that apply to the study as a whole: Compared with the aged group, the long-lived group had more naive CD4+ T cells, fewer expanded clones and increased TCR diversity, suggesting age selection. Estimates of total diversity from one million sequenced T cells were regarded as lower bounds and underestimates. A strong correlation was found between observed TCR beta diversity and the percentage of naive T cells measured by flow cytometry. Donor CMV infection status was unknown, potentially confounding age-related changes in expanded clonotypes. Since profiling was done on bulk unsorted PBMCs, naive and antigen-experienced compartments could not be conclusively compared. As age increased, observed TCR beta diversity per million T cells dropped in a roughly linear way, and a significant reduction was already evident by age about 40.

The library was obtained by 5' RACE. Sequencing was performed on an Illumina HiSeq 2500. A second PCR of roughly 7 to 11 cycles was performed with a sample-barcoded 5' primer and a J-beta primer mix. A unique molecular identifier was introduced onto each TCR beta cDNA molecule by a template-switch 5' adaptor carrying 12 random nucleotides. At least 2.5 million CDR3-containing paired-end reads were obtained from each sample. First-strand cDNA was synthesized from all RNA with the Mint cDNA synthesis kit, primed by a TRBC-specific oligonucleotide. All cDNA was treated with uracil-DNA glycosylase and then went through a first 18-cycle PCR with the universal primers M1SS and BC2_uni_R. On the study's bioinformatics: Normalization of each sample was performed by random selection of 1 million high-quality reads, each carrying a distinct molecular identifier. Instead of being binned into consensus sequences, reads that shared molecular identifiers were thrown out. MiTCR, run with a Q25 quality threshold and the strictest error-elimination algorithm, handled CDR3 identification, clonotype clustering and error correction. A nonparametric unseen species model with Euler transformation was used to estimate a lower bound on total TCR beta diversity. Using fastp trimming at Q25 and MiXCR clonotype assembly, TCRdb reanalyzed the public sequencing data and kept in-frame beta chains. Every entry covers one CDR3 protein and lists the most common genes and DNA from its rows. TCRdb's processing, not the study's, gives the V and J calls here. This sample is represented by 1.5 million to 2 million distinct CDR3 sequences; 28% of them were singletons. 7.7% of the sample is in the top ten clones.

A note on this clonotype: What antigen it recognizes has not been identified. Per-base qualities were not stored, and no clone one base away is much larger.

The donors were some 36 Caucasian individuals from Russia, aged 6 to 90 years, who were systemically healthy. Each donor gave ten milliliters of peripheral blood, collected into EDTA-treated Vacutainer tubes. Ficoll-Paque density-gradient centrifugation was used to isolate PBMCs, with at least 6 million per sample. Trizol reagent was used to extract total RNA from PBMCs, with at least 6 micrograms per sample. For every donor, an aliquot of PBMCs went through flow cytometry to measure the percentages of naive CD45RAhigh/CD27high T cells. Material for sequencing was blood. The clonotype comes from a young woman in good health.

CDR3 region: CASSPGPRNTIYF. In nucleotides, the sequence is TGTGCCAGCTCCCCCGGTCCCCGAAACACCATATATTTT. Recombination connected TRBV2 to TRBJ1-3; no D gene is confidently identified. V loses 8 bases of germline sequence and J loses 5 bases, and the interval between the two ends is 13 bases. Measured from the cysteine to the phenylalanine, the CDR3 is 13 residues long. Only the CDR3 DNA is retained, 39 bases long and in frame from the first base. For CDR1 and CDR2, the germline V gene lists SNHLY and FYNNEI.